The rows below give T cell receptor beta chains drawn from one sample of a study of siplizumab effects on memory and regulatory T cells. Sequenced by immunoSEQ multiplex PCR; TCRdb stores in-frame clones only, minus some. The sample contains 60,000 to 70,000 clones, over 80% of which appear only once. Sequencing used Tregs sorted from blood. The origin of the receptors is a human donor in good health. Both conserved end residues are trimmed from each CDR3. Part of the rows lack a size; the others show once, few, many or a class for expanded clones.

clone_size v_call cdr3_aa
. TRBV7-9 ASSLSGYNEQF
. TRBV9 ASSPRTGWANVLT
. TRBV4-1 ASGGLGQPQH
. TRBV14 ASSHTGGRGYT
. TRBV29-1 SVEGGRRTGELF
. TRBV30 AWSVVRQREIGNEQF
. TRBV9 ASSVGRAVSTDTQY
. TRBV7-9 ASSLWLAGTYNEQF
. TRBV5-1 ASSLGLQNPYNEQF
. TRBV11-3 ASSSRQGAGMNEQF
once TRBV28 ASSSTGPRYGYT
. TRBV5-4 ASSSSGRAGETQY
. TRBV10-2 ASRPLAGVLATDTQY
. TRBV25-1 ASSERGPIAEKLF
. TRBV30 AWSLRNTGARIHEQY
. TRBV7-2 ASSLGAPMYSGYT
. TRBV25-1 ASRGKQGNYGYT
. TRBV5-1 ASSLTGGRSYNEQF
. TRBV5-1 ASSWGGAGAKNIQY
. TRBV9 ASSPSGRASYEQY
. TRBV28 ASNPWRGTGKNIQY
. TRBV28 ASSARLVAGELF
once TRBV7-2 ASSRGLTTDTQY
. TRBV21-1 ASRHRDRGDEKLF
once TRBV30 AWTVGPQGNTEAF
. TRBV4-1 ASSLAEGQDYEQY
. TRBV6-1 ASVDGDQPQH
. TRBV29-1 SVAWGVDTEAF
. TRBV5-1 ASSLSLPGLGEQY
. TRBV28 ASSRRTGGNNSPLH
. TRBV4-1 ASSPRTSGGQETQY
. TRBV5-1 ASSFLAGATYNEQF
. TRBV6-5 ASSYYPYTEAF
. TRBV2 ASSPGGAGQPQH
. TRBV30 AWSVQGVSEAF
. TRBV7-2 ASSPAGLANEQF
. TRBV18 ASSPGNTQY
. TRBV27 ASSRLATGLEQY
. TRBV6-5 ASSLRRFHEQF
. TRBV2 ASIAGLVAYEQY
. TRBV11-3 ASSPEQPQH
. TRBV7-9 ASSLQTGAEGYT
. TRBV19 ASSIDRAGVPYEQF
once TRBV6-1 ATRPLASSYNEQF
. TRBV14 ASSQDFETQY
. TRBV5-1 ASSLQVAGELF
. TRBV7-8 ASSPRGTYEQY
. TRBV7-9 ASSVVWASGSSYNEQF
once TRBV5-5 ASSLGFRGRVASTDTQY
. TRBV6-1 ASSFGTGAGEQY
. TRBV6-5 ASRIMWVNTGELF
once TRBV7-3 ASSPGTSGRARYNEQF
. TRBV7-2 ASSLSGTAVETQY
. TRBV19 ASIGQGSIGGYT
. TRBV7-3 ASSPLGGGHQETQY